Only a few counts were recorded for the clone carrying this TCR beta chain. V was clipped by 3 bases and J by 4 bases; unmatched bases: 7. CDR1 and CDR2 (germline): MGHRA, YSYEKL. The CDR3 runs to 15 residues. This sample stems from a study of patients and donors after allogeneic stem cell transplantation. TCRdb fed the RT-PCR reads into MiXCR, producing one record per CDR3 protein. The table shows approximately 200,000 distinct CDR3 sequences, with 38% occurring only once. The sequence came from a human donor who was either an allogeneic HSCT recipient or a stem cell or donor lymphocyte infusion donor (not recorded which). It is not recorded whose cells these are; they may come from a transplant donor. Sequencing used blood, either unsorted or a sorted T cell fraction (not recorded which). This chain uses TRBV4-1 with TRBJ1-2, with 8 bases that match TRBD1. In DNA, the CDR3 is TGCGCCAGCAGCCATTCGACAGGGGATGGCTATGGCTACACCTTC. This codes for CASSHSTGDGYGYTF.